These 3 T cell receptor beta chains share one sample of origin, sequenced in a study of monozygotic twins with inflammatory bowel disease. TCRdb re-called the 5' RACE reads and gives one entry per CDR3 protein, without DNA. The sample table sets out approximately 330,000 distinct CDR3 sequences. The sequenced sample was blood. These receptors were taken from a human donor with ulcerative colitis or Crohn's disease, or a healthy co-twin of an affected twin (not recorded which).

This sequence joins TRBV4-3 and TRBJ2-5; TCRdb indicates TRBD2, and absent DNA this call remains unverified. Germline assignment: CDR1 LGHNA and CDR2 YSLEER. CDR3 length: 17 amino acids. CDR3 region: CASSQDSPSSIGETQYF.

V and J are TRBV24-1 and TRBJ2-3. This CDR3 is built from 12 residues. Germline CDR1 KGHDR, CDR2 SFDVKD. The CDR3 sequence is CATSDDIYTQYF.

V is TRBV20-1 and J is TRBJ1-2. Per germline, CDR1 DFQATT and CDR2 SNEGSKA (reference sequence). The CDR3 totals 14 residues. CDR3 protein: CSARDPQGPKGYTF.